The TCR beta chain under discussion was sequenced for a study of blood T cell repertoires in COVID-19. The cohort comprised adults aged roughly 18 to 90 years residing in 20 to 25 US areas. Only in-frame clones appear in the TCRdb table, and some are missing; sequencing was by immunoSEQ multiplex PCR. The sample includes roughly 450,000 clones, about 92% seen only once; the top ten take around 0.6%. Sequencing was performed on PBMCs or T cells enriched from blood (not recorded which). This TCR derives from a young man who had recovered from COVID-19.

In DNA, the CDR3 is TGCGCCAGCAGCCTGGACAGGGTCGGCGGTGGCTACACCTTC. The encoded protein is CASSLDRVGGGYTF. The gene calls are TRBV5-1 and TRBJ1-2; 8 nucleotides align to TRBD1. J lost 7 bases, V lost 4 bases, and 9 bases had no gene match. Germline CDR1 is SGHRS and CDR2 is YFSETQ. The length of the CDR3 is 14 residues.